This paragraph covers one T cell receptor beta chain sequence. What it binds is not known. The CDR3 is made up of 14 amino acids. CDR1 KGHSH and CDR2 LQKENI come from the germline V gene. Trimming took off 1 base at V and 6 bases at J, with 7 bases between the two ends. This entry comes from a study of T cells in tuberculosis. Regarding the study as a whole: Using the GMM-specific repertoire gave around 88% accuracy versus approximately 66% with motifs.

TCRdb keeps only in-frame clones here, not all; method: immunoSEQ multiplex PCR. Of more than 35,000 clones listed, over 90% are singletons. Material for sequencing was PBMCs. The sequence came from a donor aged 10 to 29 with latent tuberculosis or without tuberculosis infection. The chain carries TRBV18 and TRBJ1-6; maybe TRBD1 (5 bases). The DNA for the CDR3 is TGTGCCAGCTCACCACGGGGCACTAATTCACCCCTCCACTTT. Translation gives CASSPRGTNSPLHF.